The rows below give T cell receptor beta chains drawn from one sample of a study of shared clonotypes between healthy human individuals. Clones were sequenced by immunoSEQ multiplex PCR, and TCRdb holds only the in-frame ones, with some missing. The table includes approximately 530,000 clones, 95% to 97% detected once. Sequencing input: naive CD4+ T cells sorted from blood. The receptors stem from a woman aged 30 to 39 in good health. Both conserved end residues are part of each CDR3. The D gene is left open where the match is weak. Clone size appears in some rows only: once, few, many, or a class for an expanded clone.

CDR3: CSAGQGNEQFF; DNA: TGCAGTGCTGGACAGGGGAATGAGCAGTTCTTC; size: -; V: TRBV20-1; D: TRBD1; J: TRBJ2-1
CDR3: CASSLSIGEGTDTQYF; DNA: TGTGCCAGCAGCTTAAGTATAGGGGAAGGCACAGATACGCAGTATTTT; size: -; V: TRBV7-9; D: -; J: TRBJ2-3
CDR3: CASSTTGQRGTEAFF; DNA: TGTGCCAGCAGCACCACAGGACAGCGAGGCACTGAAGCTTTCTTT; size: -; V: TRBV9; D: -; J: TRBJ1-1
CDR3: CAQSQSRSSGELFF; DNA: TGTGCCCAAAGTCAGAGTCGGTCCAGCGGGGAGCTGTTTTTT; size: -; V: TRBV5-3; D: -; J: TRBJ2-2
CDR3: CASSPVAGVGTGELFF; DNA: TGTGCCAGCAGCCCCGTAGCGGGAGTAGGGACCGGGGAGCTGTTTTTT; size: -; V: TRBV7-2; D: TRBD2; J: TRBJ2-2
CDR3: CASSIMGSNQPQHF; DNA: TGTGCCAGTAGTATCATGGGGAGTAATCAGCCCCAGCATTTT; size: -; V: TRBV19; D: -; J: TRBJ1-5
CDR3: CASSLPGWRETQYF; DNA: TGTGCCAGCAGCTTGCCGGGATGGCGGGAGACCCAGTACTTC; size: once; V: TRBV5-4; D: -; J: TRBJ2-5
CDR3: CASSPRGGLAGGTDTQYF; DNA: TGTGCCAGCAGTCCGAGAGGGGGACTAGCGGGGGGCACAGATACGCAGTATTTT; size: -; V: TRBV28; D: TRBD2; J: TRBJ2-3
CDR3: CASSAPRGTNTEAFF; DNA: TGTGCCAGCAGCGCGCCGAGGGGCACGAACACTGAAGCTTTCTTT; size: -; V: TRBV7-2; D: -; J: TRBJ1-1
CDR3: CASSEWASGNQPQHF; DNA: TGTGCCAGCAGTGAATGGGCCTCCGGAAATCAGCCCCAGCATTTT; size: -; V: TRBV2; D: -; J: TRBJ1-5
CDR3: CASSEHRSTGKGNTIYF; DNA: TGTGCCAGCAGTGAACACAGGTCAACAGGGAAAGGAAACACCATATATTTT; size: -; V: TRBV6-1; D: -; J: TRBJ1-3
CDR3: CASSSPGQGMDEQFF; DNA: TGTGCCAGCAGTTCCCCGGGACAGGGAATGGATGAGCAGTTCTTC; size: -; V: TRBV27; D: TRBD1; J: TRBJ2-1
CDR3: CASSMGGSYNEQFF; DNA: TGTGCCAGTAGTATGGGCGGCTCCTACAATGAGCAGTTCTTC; size: -; V: TRBV19; D: -; J: TRBJ2-1
CDR3: CASSYDSTLTAREQFF; DNA: TGTGCCAGCTCTTACGACAGTACCCTCACCGCTAGGGAGCAGTTCTTC; size: once; V: TRBV18; D: -; J: TRBJ2-1
CDR3: CASSSPRTATNEKLFF; DNA: TGTGCCAGCAGCTCCCCCAGGACAGCAACTAATGAAAAACTGTTTTTT; size: -; V: TRBV5-8; D: -; J: TRBJ1-4
CDR3: CSVDFQGYGYTF; DNA: TGCAGCGTTGATTTCCAGGGTTATGGCTACACCTTC; size: -; V: TRBV29-1; D: -; J: TRBJ1-2
CDR3: CASSEPGTYNEQFF; DNA: TGTGCCAGCAGTGAGCCAGGGACCTACAATGAGCAGTTCTTC; size: -; V: TRBV6-5; D: -; J: TRBJ2-1
CDR3: CASSKASTGREQYF; DNA: TGTGCCAGTAGTAAAGCCTCGACAGGGCGGGAGCAGTACTTC; size: once; V: TRBV19; D: TRBD1; J: TRBJ2-7
CDR3: CASSRLRLPGGEQYF; DNA: TGTGCCAGCAGCCGCCTTCGCCTCCCCGGAGGAGAGCAGTACTTC; size: -; V: TRBV14; D: -; J: TRBJ2-7
CDR3: CASRRELVSDTQYF; DNA: TGTGCCAGCAGAAGAGAACTAGTTTCTGATACGCAGTATTTT; size: -; V: TRBV28; D: -; J: TRBJ2-3
CDR3: CASSPRGAGVTGELFF; DNA: TGTGCCAGCAGCCCCCGAGGGGCGGGAGTGACCGGGGAGCTGTTTTTT; size: -; V: TRBV7-7; D: TRBD2; J: TRBJ2-2
CDR3: CASSHPPREAGDGYTF; DNA: TGTGCCAGCAGCCATCCCCCGAGAGAGGCAGGGGATGGCTACACCTTC; size: -; V: TRBV6-6; D: -; J: TRBJ1-2
CDR3: CASSAGQGDYEQYF; DNA: TGTGCCAGCAGTGCGGGACAGGGTGACTACGAGCAGTACTTC; size: -; V: TRBV25-1; D: TRBD1; J: TRBJ2-7
CDR3: CASSDPSISGNYGYTF; DNA: TGTGCCAGCAGTGACCCCTCGATATCAGGCAACTATGGCTACACCTTC; size: -; V: TRBV6-1; D: -; J: TRBJ1-2
CDR3: CASSESLGLTEAFF; DNA: TGCGCCAGCAGTGAGAGTTTGGGGCTGACTGAAGCTTTCTTT; size: -; V: TRBV10-2; D: -; J: TRBJ1-1
CDR3: CASSFSSGEETQYF; DNA: TGTGCCAGCAGCTTCTCTAGCGGAGAAGAGACCCAGTACTTC; size: -; V: TRBV11-2; D: TRBD2; J: TRBJ2-5
CDR3: CASGQGPNTGELFF; DNA: TGCGCCAGCGGACAGGGTCCGAACACCGGGGAGCTGTTTTTT; size: -; V: TRBV5-1; D: TRBD1; J: TRBJ2-2
CDR3: CASSFGQIADTQYF; DNA: TGTGCCAGCAGCTTTGGACAGATTGCAGATACGCAGTATTTT; size: -; V: TRBV5-4; D: -; J: TRBJ2-3
CDR3: CASSLTGLAAGELFF; DNA: TGTGCCAGCAGTTTAACGGGACTAGCAGCCGGGGAGCTGTTTTTT; size: -; V: TRBV27; D: TRBD2; J: TRBJ2-2
CDR3: CSVVGQGTYEQYF; DNA: TGCAGCGTTGTGGGACAGGGGACCTACGAGCAGTACTTC; size: -; V: TRBV29-1; D: TRBD1; J: TRBJ2-7
CDR3: CASSPGDKNTEAFF; DNA: TGTGCCAGCAGTCCGGGGGACAAGAACACTGAAGCTTTCTTT; size: -; V: TRBV28; D: -; J: TRBJ1-1
CDR3: CASSQGAGGSYGYTF; DNA: TGTGCCAGCAGCCAAGGAGCAGGGGGCAGTTATGGCTACACCTTC; size: -; V: TRBV5-4; D: TRBD1; J: TRBJ1-2
CDR3: CASSVGTAGNEQFF; DNA: TGTGCCAGCAGCGTAGGGACCGCGGGGAATGAGCAGTTCTTC; size: once; V: TRBV9; D: -; J: TRBJ2-1
CDR3: CASSVGANTEAFF; DNA: TGTGCCAGCAGCGTCGGGGCGAACACTGAAGCTTTCTTT; size: -; V: TRBV11-3; D: -; J: TRBJ1-1
CDR3: CASSFTGGTYNEQFF; DNA: TGTGCCAGCAGCTTTACGGGAGGGACCTACAATGAGCAGTTCTTC; size: -; V: TRBV7-9; D: TRBD2; J: TRBJ2-1
CDR3: CASSPTSGLPYEQYF; DNA: TGTGCCAGCAGTCCTACTAGCGGGCTCCCCTACGAGCAGTACTTC; size: once; V: TRBV27; D: TRBD2; J: TRBJ2-7
CDR3: CASSRPGLAAYEQYF; DNA: TGTGCCAGCTCACGGCCGGGACTAGCGGCCTACGAGCAGTACTTC; size: -; V: TRBV18; D: TRBD2; J: TRBJ2-7
CDR3: CATSRGVGNQPQHF; DNA: TGTGCCACCAGCAGAGGGGTGGGCAATCAGCCCCAGCATTTT; size: -; V: TRBV15; D: -; J: TRBJ1-5
CDR3: CAWSPGHRREAGELFF; DNA: TGTGCCTGGAGTCCCGGACACAGGCGGGAGGCCGGGGAGCTGTTTTTT; size: -; V: TRBV30; D: TRBD2; J: TRBJ2-2
CDR3: CASSPPDGRTDTQYF; DNA: TGTGCCAGCTCACCGCCCGACGGACGGACGGATACGCAGTATTTT; size: once; V: TRBV18; D: -; J: TRBJ2-3
CDR3: CASSLSGTSGSGYNEQFF; DNA: TGTGCCAGTAGTCTCTCCGGGACTAGCGGGAGTGGATACAATGAGCAGTTCTTC; size: -; V: TRBV19; D: TRBD2; J: TRBJ2-1
CDR3: CASRPSDSGANVLTF; DNA: TGTGCCAGCAGACCATCAGACTCTGGGGCCAACGTCCTGACTTTC; size: -; V: TRBV27; D: -; J: TRBJ2-6